This T cell receptor beta chain was sequenced for a study of CD8+ T cells in alopecia areata. Study results and caveats: Alopecia totalis/universalis scalp especially showed more expanded CD8+ clones than normal scalp.

Obtained from alopecia areata patients were lesional scalp punch biopsies along with peripheral blood. Of note for this clone: Its antigen is not known.

In each case, RNA was isolated and then reverse transcribed into cDNA as the sequencing template. Here immunoSEQ multiplex PCR was the method, and the copy in TCRdb shows in-frame clones only, minus some. The sample includes about 20,000 clones, about 59% of them seen just once. The CDR3 extends over 14 amino acids. The ends lost 3 bases at V and 3 bases at J; junction bases unmatched: 1. Germline lookup yields CDR1 MNHEY and CDR2 SMNVEV (reference sequence). This chain connects TRBV27 to TRBJ2-7; TRBD1 matches 11 bases. The specimen comprised skin, sampled at week 0. The clonotype originates from a human donor with alopecia areata. This CDR3 is CASSFGTGGYEQYF. In DNA form, the CDR3 reads TGTGCCAGCAGTTTCGGGACAGGGGGCTACGAGCAGTACTTC.